This is a list of T cell receptor beta chains from one sample in a study of CD8+ T cells in alopecia areata. Method: immunoSEQ multiplex PCR; TCRdb's copy keeps in-frame clones and lacks some. Of about 140,000 clones detected, more than 85% appear once; the ten largest clones hold over 10%. Source: CD8+ T cells sorted from blood, taken at week 4, from a patient treated with tofacitinib. The receptors originated from a human donor with alopecia areata. Each CDR3 is given with its conserved first and last residue. The D gene is left open where the match is weak. Size tells how often a clone was seen (once, few, many) or the class of an expanded clone, and some rows leave it out.

few,-,TRBJ2-2,TRBV21-1,TGTGCCAGCAGCAGTAGGCAGGAGACCGGGGAGCTGTTTTTT,CASSSRQETGELFF
-,TRBD2,TRBJ2-1,TRBV2,TGTGCCAGCAGTGAAATGGGACTAGCGTACTACAATGAGCAGTTCTTC,CASSEMGLAYYNEQFF
-,TRBD1,TRBJ2-1,TRBV5-1,TGCGCCAGCAGCATTACAGGGGGCGACTACAATGAGCAGTTCTTC,CASSITGGDYNEQFF
-,TRBD1,TRBJ2-2,TRBV29-1,TGCAGCGTTGAAGGACCTGACAGGGGGCTCGGGGAGCTGTTTTTT,CSVEGPDRGLGELFF
-,-,TRBJ1-2,TRBV5-6,TGTGCCAGCAGCTTGGAAGGCAGAGTGTATGGCTACACCTTC,CASSLEGRVYGYTF
-,TRBD2,TRBJ2-2,TRBV30,TGTGCCTGGAGTGTCCTAGCGGTGAACACCGGGGAGCTGTTTTTT,CAWSVLAVNTGELFF
-,TRBD2,TRBJ2-5,TRBV5-1,TGCGCCAGCAGCGCCGGGACTAGCGGGAGTGAATGGGAGACCCAGTACTTC,CASSAGTSGSEWETQYF
few,-,TRBJ2-3,TRBV4-1,TGCGCCAGCAGCCAAGTGTCCGGGAGAGGCACAGATACGCAGTATTTT,CASSQVSGRGTDTQYF
-,-,TRBJ2-1,TRBV27,TGTGCCAGCAGCTCCGGAGATGGGTACAATGAGCAGTTCTTC,CASSSGDGYNEQFF
few,-,TRBJ2-5,TRBV4-1,TGCGCCAGCAGCCAAGTCTCCGGGAGTGAGACCCAGTACTTC,CASSQVSGSETQYF
-,-,TRBJ2-6,TRBV11-2,TGTGCCAGCAGCTTAGAGTTCAGCCTCTCTGGGGCCAACGTCCTGACTTTC,CASSLEFSLSGANVLTF